These 16 T cell receptor beta chains share one sample of origin, sequenced in a study of control samples from healthy donors and cancer patients. Sequenced by immunoSEQ multiplex PCR; TCRdb stores in-frame clones only, minus some. The data contain 170,000 or so clones, over 80% of them seen just once; the ten biggest clones take up more than 1.1%. The sample comprised blood. The receptor source for this set is a man aged 18 to 30 in good health.

The rearrangement joins TRBV19 to TRBJ2-3; TRBD2 agrees at 7 bases. Germline trimming cut 7 bases from V and 1 base from J; bases unmatched to any gene: 5. The germline V gene has CDR1 LNHDA and CDR2 SQIVND (reference sequence). The length of the CDR3 is 14 residues. Here the CDR3 reads CASMKSGGTDTQYF. CDR3 nucleotides: TGTGCCAGTATGAAAAGCGGGGGCACAGATACGCAGTATTTT. Supplemented by reference TRBV19 and TRBJ2-3, the full variable domain reads DGGITQSPKYLFRKEGQNVTLSCEQNLNHDAMYWYRQDPGQGLRLIYYSQIVNDFQKGDIAEGYSVSREKKESFPLTVTSAQKNPTAFYLCASMKSGGTDTQYFGPGTRLTVL.

The chain combines TRBV18 with TRBJ2-3; TRBD2 is a possible D gene (6 bases). V dropped 4 bases and J dropped 6 bases, with 14 bases sitting between them. The germline V gene has CDR1 KGHSH and CDR2 LQKENI. There are 14 residues in the CDR3. CDR3 residues: CASSQLGTPDTQYF. The CDR3 region has the DNA TGTGCCAGCTCACAACTCGGGACTCCGGATACGCAGTATTTT.

The sample holds a few counts of this clone. The chain recombines TRBV15 with TRBJ2-5; D perhaps matches TRBD1 (6 bases). The ends were cut back, 3 bases at V and 1 base at J, with 9 bases in the middle. This CDR3 region has 14 residues. Germline CDR1 and CDR2: LNHNV and YYDKDF (reference sequence). For the CDR3, the DNA is TGTGCCACCAGCAGGGGGGACACCCAAGAGACCCAGTACTTC. Its protein is CATSRGDTQETQYF.

CDR3 nucleotides: TGTGCCAGCAGTTTACGGAGGGGGGCTAACTATGGCTACACCTTC. This sequence encodes CASSLRRGANYGYTF. V and J are TRBV27 and TRBJ1-2, with a tentative D call TRBD1 (6 bases). Trimming removed 2 bases at V and 0 bases at J, with 10 bases between. The CDR3 contains 15 residues. Germline values: CDR1 MNHEY, CDR2 SMNVEV (reference sequence).

V gene TRBV5-1 combines with J gene TRBJ1-1; 9 nucleotides line up with TRBD1. The germline CDR1 and CDR2 sequences are SGHRS and YFSETQ. V lost 4 bases, J lost 5 bases, and 12 bases stayed unmatched. The CDR3 length is 16 residues. The CDR3 spells CASSRGQGWSGTEAFF. DNA of the CDR3: TGCGCCAGCAGCAGAGGACAGGGGTGGTCGGGAACTGAAGCTTTCTTT.

This chain connects TRBV6-6 to TRBJ2-1, with 11 nucleotides matching TRBD2. Looked up from germline, CDR1 is MNHNY and CDR2 is SVGAGI (reference sequence). The CDR3 runs to 15 residues. V lost 6 bases, J lost 5 bases, and 6 bases stayed unmatched. This chain's CDR3 is CASRYSGGAHNEQFF. CDR3 in DNA: TGTGCCAGCAGATATAGCGGGGGGGCCCACAATGAGCAGTTCTTC.

V usage is TRBV18 and J usage is TRBJ1-2; D may be TRBD1 (6 bases). Trimming removed 3 bases from V and 2 bases from J, with 10 bases in between. The germline V gene has CDR1 KGHSH and CDR2 LQKENI. The CDR3 extends over 14 amino acids. The CDR3 reads CASSPQGKNYGYTF. The CDR3 DNA reads TGTGCCAGCTCACCGCAGGGGAAAAACTATGGCTACACCTTC.

This chain connects TRBV5-8 to TRBJ2-7, with TRBD1 as a possible D gene (6 bases). Germline values: CDR1 SGHTS, CDR2 YDEGEE. This CDR3 is 17 amino acids long. V was shortened by 3 bases and J by 2 bases, with 21 bases between the two germline ends. The CDR3 nucleotides are TGTGCCAGCAGCTCCTGGAAGCTCAGGGACACTGCCTACGAGCAGTACTTC. Its translation is CASSSWKLRDTAYEQYF.

This clone was counted between two and nine times. This chain joins TRBV12-3 or TRBV12-4 and TRBJ2-7, with 8 positions matching TRBD2. Losses at the gene ends were 2 bases for V and 4 bases for J; bases not matched to a gene: 1. This CDR3 is 13 amino acids long. CDR3 in amino acids: CASSLPSGYEQYF. CDR3 coding DNA: TGTGCCAGCAGTTTACCTAGCGGGTACGAGCAGTACTTC.

This chain joins TRBV28 and TRBJ1-4; TRBD1 matches at 7 bases. J gave up 8 bases and V 3 bases, and 3 bases lay outside the gene matches. Germline loops: CDR1 MDHEN, CDR2 SYDVKM. The CDR3 sequence is 13 residues long. The CDR3 region has the DNA TGTGCCAGCAGTTTTAGGGGGCGAGAAAAACTGTTTTTT. This gives the protein CASSFRGREKLFF. Combining the CDR3 with reference TRBV28 and TRBJ1-4 gives the whole variable domain DVKVTQSSRYLVKRTGEKVFLECVQDMDHENMFWYRQDPGLGLRLIYFSYDVKMKEKGDIPEGYSVSREKKERFSLILESASTNQTSMYLCASSFRGREKLFFGSGTQLSVL.

The chain couples TRBV19 to TRBJ1-2, with a possible D match to TRBD1 (5 bases). This CDR3 contains 15 residues. Germline lookup yields CDR1 LNHDA and CDR2 SQIVND (reference sequence). Trimming took 5 bases from V and 2 from J, leaving 15 bases between them. The CDR3, as DNA: TGTGCCAGTAGTCCTAGTAGGGGCTTAAACTATGGCTACACCTTC. It yields the protein CASSPSRGLNYGYTF. Drawing the rest from reference TRBV19 and TRBJ1-2, the complete variable domain is DGGITQSPKYLFRKEGQNVTLSCEQNLNHDAMYWYRQDPGQGLRLIYYSQIVNDFQKGDIAEGYSVSREKKESFPLTVTSAQKNPTAFYLCASSPSRGLNYGYTFGSGTRLTVV.

V and J are TRBV6-2 or TRBV6-3 and TRBJ1-5; possibly TRBD1 for D (5 bases). Between the trimmed V and J ends, which lost 2 bases and 6 bases, there was a span of 8 bases. Germline V gene lookup returns CDR1 MNHEY and CDR2 SVGEGT. The CDR3 runs 13 residues. CDR3 DNA sequence: TGTGCCAGCAGTTACGTGAGGGGTCAGCCCCAGCATTTT. Translation gives CASSYVRGQPQHF.

The chain carries TRBV2 and TRBJ2-5, with a tentative D call TRBD2 (6 bases). V lost 7 bases and J lost 5, with 20 bases in between. CDR3 size: 15 residues. CDR1 and CDR2 (germline): SNHLY, FYNNEI. The CDR3 sequence is CASTPGLYTGETQYF. As DNA, the CDR3 is TGTGCCAGCACCCCGGGACTGTACACTGGGGAGACCCAGTACTTC.

This clone was recorded a few times. The genes are TRBV5-1 and TRBJ2-3; D not resolved. CDR1 and CDR2 from the germline V gene are SGHRS and YFSETQ. The CDR3 totals 15 residues. V lost 4 bases and J lost 2, with 14 bases in between. The CDR3 DNA follows: TGCGCCAGCAGCATCCTCAACCCAGACACAGATACGCAGTATTTT. Translation gives CASSILNPDTDTQYF.

This sequence joins TRBV4-1 and TRBJ2-1; 8 positions match TRBD2. Germline V gene lookup returns CDR1 MGHRA and CDR2 YSYEKL. The CDR3 is made up of 15 amino acids. Germline trimming cut 0 bases from V and 8 bases from J; bases unmatched to any gene: 6. The CDR3, as DNA: TGCGCCAGCAGCCAAGATACGGGGGGGCTAGATGAGCAGTTCTTC. As protein: CASSQDTGGLDEQFF.

The chain recombines TRBV7-2 with TRBJ2-7, with TRBD2 matching over 9 bases. J gave up 5 bases and V 4 bases, and 9 bases lay outside the gene matches. Germline V gene lookup returns CDR1 SGHTA and CDR2 FQGNSA. CDR3 size: 15 residues. The chain's CDR3 is CASSSLAGAGHEQYF. CDR3 in DNA: TGTGCCAGCAGCTCATTAGCGGGGGCCGGCCACGAGCAGTACTTC.